Each of the 10 T cell receptor beta chains below was sequenced from the same sample in a study of cytomegalovirus exposure and HLA in healthy donors (dated by TCRdb to about 2017). Library preparation employed the immunoSEQ multiplex PCR assay. For the multiplex PCR, a mixture combining 60 forward primers for TCR Vbeta segments and 13 reverse primers for TCR Jbeta segments was used. The table was pulled from immuneACCESS by TCRdb, which kept in-frame rearrangements only. Such tables lose some clones; where checked, under half of the loss comes from unresolved V genes, and the rest has no known cause. For this sample the table gives approximately 170,000 clones, of which around 85% were detected only once. The ten largest account for 1% of the sample. Sequenced input: PBMCs. The receptors were sampled from a boy younger than 10 in good health and CMV-seronegative.

The rearrangement joins TRBV5-8 to TRBJ1-5; D ambiguous. The CDR3 loop spans 14 amino acids. V lost 3 bases and J 4 bases, leaving 11 bases between the germline ends. In germline, CDR1 is SGHTS, CDR2 YDEGEE. CDR3 region: CASSSKEGNQPQHF. The CDR3 nucleotides read TGTGCCAGCAGCTCAAAGGAGGGAAATCAGCCCCAGCATTTT.

In this sample, this clone turned up once. The genes are TRBV6-1 and TRBJ1-4; TRBD1 matches 8 bases. The V gene's germline CDR1 is MNHNS and CDR2 SASEGT. The CDR3 consists of 13 residues. V gave up 4 bases and J gave up 8 bases; unmatched junction bases: 3. Here the CDR3 reads CASSGQGKEKLFF. Written as DNA, the CDR3 is TGTGCCAGCAGTGGACAGGGGAAGGAAAAACTGTTTTTT.

The CDR3, as DNA: TGTGCCAGCCGTCAGGCGCCTAACGAGCAGTACGTC. Residues: CASRQAPNEQYV. The chain links TRBV2 to TRBJ2-7; D remains unclear. The CDR3 loop spans 12 amino acids. V gave up 8 bases and J gave up 5 bases, with 13 bases separating them. The germline gives CDR1 SNHLY, CDR2 FYNNEI.

The chain recombines TRBV11-2 with TRBJ2-6, with D possibly being TRBD1 (6 bases). The CDR3 is 16 amino acids. V lost 3 bases, J lost 2 bases, and 11 bases lay in between. CDR1 SGHAT and CDR2 FQNNGV come from the germline V gene. The CDR3 region is CASSFRDNPGANVLTF. CDR3 DNA: TGTGCCAGCAGCTTCCGGGACAATCCTGGGGCCAACGTCCTGACTTTC.

This chain connects TRBV29-1 to TRBJ2-5; TRBD2 matches at 8 bases. The trim removed 3 bases at V and 4 bases at J, leaving 4 bases unmatched. CDR3 length: 13 amino acids. The V gene's germline CDR1 is SQVTM and CDR2 ANQGSEA. The CDR3 loop reads CSVDPAGGETQYF. The DNA of the CDR3 is TGCAGCGTTGATCCGGCGGGAGGAGAGACCCAGTACTTC.

V is TRBV11-2 and J is TRBJ2-1, with 11 positions matching TRBD1. Germline assignment: CDR1 SGHAT and CDR2 FQNNGV. The junction had 6 bases not matched to a gene; V was cut back by 2 bases and J by 6 bases. CDR3 length: 16 residues. CDR3 in amino acids: CASSLPGQGEGNEQFF. CDR3 sequence (DNA): TGTGCCAGCAGCTTACCGGGACAGGGGGAAGGCAATGAGCAGTTCTTC.

The chain has TRBV10-3 and TRBJ2-5; tentatively, D is TRBD1 (7 bases). This CDR3 spans 15 amino acids. Germline CDR1 ENHRY, CDR2 SYGVKD. V lost 3 bases and J 5 bases, leaving 16 bases between the germline ends. The CDR3 loop is CAISDPRSGGETQYF. CDR3 DNA: TGTGCCATCAGTGACCCTCGCTCAGGGGGGGAGACCCAGTACTTC.

V and J are TRBV2 and TRBJ2-3; tentatively, D is TRBD2 (5 bases). With 6 bases removed from V and 4 bases from J, the gap between germline ends came to 20 bases. CDR3 length equals 16 residues. Germline values: CDR1 SNHLY, CDR2 FYNNEI. The CDR3 spells CASRSPDLLRADTQYF. CDR3 DNA: TGTGCCAGCAGAAGTCCGGACCTGTTGCGGGCAGATACGCAGTATTTT.

The chain recombines TRBV4-1 with TRBJ2-3; 8 nucleotides line up with TRBD2. This CDR3 is 16 amino acids long. CDR1 MGHRA and CDR2 YSYEKL come from the germline V gene. V lost 2 bases and J lost 4; bases outside the gene matches: 8. CDR3 bases: TGCGCCAGCAGCCAAAACGGACTAGCTTTATCAGATACGCAGTATTTT. As protein: CASSQNGLALSDTQYF.

CDR3 sequence reads: CASSVVQGGTEAFF. The CDR3 region has the DNA TGTGCCAGCAGTGTAGTTCAGGGAGGCACTGAAGCTTTCTTT. The chain couples TRBV6-1 to TRBJ1-1; maybe TRBD1 (5 bases). V was shortened by 4 bases and J by 4 bases, with 13 bases between the two germline ends. The CDR3 length is 14 residues. From germline, CDR1 is MNHNS and CDR2 SASEGT.